This TCR beta chain was identified in a study of Ad26.COV2.S vaccination and SARS-CoV-2 variants. Study findings and constraints: Responses of T cells in total may have been underestimated by the TCR breadth and depth analyses.

TCRdb keeps only in-frame clones here, not all; method: immunoSEQ multiplex PCR. The repertoire holds under 550,000 clones, with around nine tenths as singletons. As to treatment: about 20 received Ad26.COV2.S at low or high dose, single or two shots; a few received placebo; per-sample allocation not given. Specimen acquisition occurred on day 63 following the initial vaccine or placebo injection. The CDR3 length is 12 residues. V was pared by 3 bases and J by 12 bases, with 15 bases between. The germline V gene encodes CDR1 MNHEY and CDR2 SMNVEV (reference sequence). On this clone: Antigen specificity is unknown.

This clonotype was obtained from a person aged 18 to 59 who received the Ad26.COV2.S COVID-19 vaccine or a placebo. The specimen comprised peripheral blood, sampled in a trial of Ad26.COV2.S vaccine versus placebo. This rearrangement joins TRBV27 to TRBJ2-7, with D uncertain. CDR3 sequence: CASSFETHHGYF. CDR3 nucleotide sequence: TGTGCCAGCAGTTTCGAAACACACCACGGGTACTTC.